This TCR beta chain appears in the sequencing data of a study of beta chain features in type 1 diabetes. Study-level results: For type 1 diabetes patients, VDJ junctions showed fewer insertions and more deletions. Cells with high TCR expression could be over-represented by cDNA sequencing. There was a moderate but significant shortening of TCRB CDR3s in all four CD4+ subsets of Type 1 diabetes patients.

The CDR3 length is 14 residues. V was cut by 0 bases and J by 7 bases, with 12 bases left in between. Germline CDR1 MNHEY, CDR2 SVGAGI. As to this clone: Antigen specificity is unknown.

Expressed TCRB transcripts were sequenced because the isolated RNA had all been reverse transcribed beforehand. TCRdb's copy holds only in-frame clones and misses some; the assay was immunoSEQ multiplex PCR. The sample carries about 240,000 clones, around 14% recorded once. What was sequenced was naive CD4+ T cells from blood. The receptor comes from a man aged 30 to 39 with type 1 diabetes. V and J are TRBV6-5 and TRBJ1-1, with D unresolved. The CDR3 reads CASSYSSQRGEAFF. The CDR3 DNA follows: TGTGCCAGCAGTTACTCGAGTCAGCGTGGTGAAGCTTTCTTT.